The 12 T cell receptor beta chains reported below all come from one sample, sequenced in a study of blood T cell repertoires in COVID-19. This table comes from immunoSEQ multiplex PCR, and its TCRdb copy is limited to in-frame clones, with some not included. The top ten clones hold about 2% of a sample with fewer than 400,000 clones, approximately 85% of them seen once. Input material: PBMCs or T cells enriched from blood (not recorded which). The source of these receptors is a man aged 25-40 years who had recovered from COVID-19.

The V call is TRBV10-1, the J call TRBJ2-2, with D perhaps matching TRBD2 (6 bases). The V gene lost 0 bases and the J gene lost 4 bases, with 9 bases spanning the gap. Germline values: CDR1 WNHNN, CDR2 SYGVQD (reference sequence). This CDR3 has 15 amino acids. CDR3 in amino acids: CASSESQRATGELFF. The CDR3 DNA sequence: TGCGCCAGCAGTGAGTCTCAGCGGGCCACCGGGGAGCTGTTTTTT.

The chain is built from TRBV30 and TRBJ1-1, with 7 nucleotides matching TRBD1. Germline CDR1 GTSNPN, CDR2 SVGIG (reference sequence). The CDR3 consists of 12 residues. With 2 bases clipped from V and 7 bases from J, the junction kept 4 bases outside the gene matches. In DNA, the CDR3 is TGTGCCTGGAGTCGGGGACAGATTGAAGCTTTCTTT. This codes for CAWSRGQIEAFF.

The CDR3 loop reads CASGIYEQYF. DNA of the CDR3: TGTGCTTCGGGTATCTACGAGCAGTACTTC. The rearrangement joins TRBV2 to TRBJ2-7; D gene unclear. Germline V gene sequence: CDR1 SNHLY, CDR2 FYNNEI. The CDR3 length is 10 residues.

This clone was picked up one time. This rearrangement joins TRBV19 to TRBJ2-1; D perhaps matches TRBD2 (5 bases). This CDR3 contains 16 residues. CDR1 LNHDA and CDR2 SQIVND come from the germline V gene (reference sequence). Between the trimmed V and J ends, which lost 3 bases and 7 bases, there was a span of 19 bases. CDR3: CASSIGSYPPGNEQFF. CDR3 bases: TGTGCCAGTAGTATCGGGTCGTACCCCCCGGGGAATGAGCAGTTCTTC.

The V call is TRBV11-2, the J call TRBJ1-6, with D perhaps matching TRBD1 (6 bases). CDR3 length equals 14 residues. Germline CDR1 and CDR2: SGHAT and FQNNGV. V dropped 5 bases and J dropped 7 bases, with 12 bases sitting between them. CDR3 bases: TGTGCCAGCAGCCCCCGGGACAACAATTCACCCCTCCACTTT. The encoded protein is CASSPRDNNSPLHF.

The V gene is TRBV6-5, the J gene TRBJ2-7; maybe TRBD1 (7 bases). Germline assignment: CDR1 MNHEY and CDR2 SVGAGI. V was trimmed by 0 bases and J by 5 bases, leaving 11 bases between them. The length of the CDR3 is 14 residues. The CDR3 region is CASSYSTGEDEQYF. The DNA for the CDR3 is TGTGCCAGCAGTTACTCCACAGGGGAGGACGAGCAGTACTTC.

The chain couples TRBV5-1 to TRBJ2-7; possibly TRBD1 for D (5 bases). V dropped 0 bases and J dropped 2 bases, with 15 bases sitting between them. Germline values: CDR1 SGHRS, CDR2 YFSETQ. The CDR3 runs to 16 residues. The CDR3 spells CASSLASGHLPYEQYF. The CDR3 DNA reads as TGCGCCAGCAGCTTGGCCTCAGGACACCTACCCTACGAGCAGTACTTC.

The chain couples TRBV30 to TRBJ2-2; 8 positions match TRBD2. This CDR3 has 17 residues. Trimming took 1 base from V and 4 from J; bases not matched to a gene: 11. The germline V gene encodes CDR1 GTSNPN and CDR2 SVGIG (reference sequence). The CDR3 reads CAWSGGRSGGFTGELFF. Here the CDR3 DNA reads TGTGCCTGGAGTGGAGGTAGGAGCGGGGGTTTCACCGGGGAGCTGTTTTTT.

The V call is TRBV5-4, the J call TRBJ2-5; TRBD2 agrees at 10 bases. The CDR3 is made up of 15 amino acids. The junction had 3 bases not matched to a gene; V was cut back by 2 bases and J by 2 bases. Germline V lookup: CDR1 SGHNT, CDR2 YYREEE (reference sequence). The CDR3 protein is CASSLPAGGQETQYF. The CDR3 DNA reads TGTGCCAGCAGCTTACCAGCGGGGGGGCAAGAGACCCAGTACTTC.

This clone was observed a few times. The V call is TRBV9, the J call TRBJ2-1; TRBD1 matches 7 bases. Germline V CDR1 and CDR2: SGDLS, YYNGEE. V gave up 6 bases and J gave up 4 bases; unmatched junction bases: 10. The CDR3 is 15 amino acids. The CDR3 DNA follows: TGTGCCAGCACCTCTAGGGACAGTCCGTACAATGAGCAGTTCTTC. Translated: CASTSRDSPYNEQFF.

This clone was recorded once. The genes are TRBV7-3 and TRBJ2-2; D possibly corresponds to TRBD2 (6 bases). Trimming shortened V by 5 bases and J by 8 bases, and 15 bases separated the two germline ends. The CDR3 totals 14 residues. Germline loops: CDR1 SGHTA, CDR2 FQGTGA. CDR3 DNA: TGTGCCAGCAGCCCCCACGGGGGTAATGGGGAGCTGTTTTTT. The encoded protein is CASSPHGGNGELFF. Full variable domain (remainder filled in from reference TRBV7-3 and TRBJ2-2): GAGVSQTPSNKVTEKGKYVELRCDPISGHTALYWYRQSLGQGPEFLIYFQGTGAADDSGLPNDRFFAVRPEGSVSTLKIQRTERGDSAVYLCASSPHGGNGELFFGEGSRLTVL.

CDR3 sequence reads: CASSLGSGGVYEQYF. The CDR3 DNA is TGTGCCAGCAGCTTGGGATCGGGGGGAGTCTACGAGCAGTACTTC. The V call is TRBV5-6, the J call TRBJ2-7; 7 bases match TRBD2. Trimming cost V 0 bases and J 3 bases; bases outside gene matches: 6. Per the germline V gene, CDR1 is SGHDT and CDR2 is YYEEEE. The CDR3 runs 15 residues.